These 28 T cell receptor beta chains were all obtained from the same sample, sequenced in a study of T cell responses to AZD1222 COVID-19 vaccine. Profiled with immunoSEQ multiplex PCR; TCRdb holds only in-frame clones, not every one. The sample has about 140,000 clones, approximately 91% seen once. This sample comprised peripheral blood, obtained 28 days after the second AZD1222 dose. The receptor source for this set is an adult who received the AZD1222 COVID-19 vaccine.

The V call is TRBV29-1, the J call TRBJ2-1, with TRBD2 identical over 7 bases. This CDR3 is built from 13 residues. The junction had 5 bases not matched to a gene; V was cut back by 5 bases and J by 4 bases. Germline-derived CDR1 and CDR2 are SQVTM and ANQGSEA. CDR3 amino acids: CSVRGTMYNEQFF. As DNA, the CDR3 is TGCAGCGTTCGTGGGACTATGTACAATGAGCAGTTCTTC.

The genes are TRBV6-5 and TRBJ2-7, with a weak D call TRBD1 (6 bases). The germline gives CDR1 MNHEY, CDR2 SVGAGI. The CDR3 sequence is 14 residues long. V lost 5 bases and J 2 bases, leaving 13 bases between the germline ends. As DNA, the CDR3 is TGTGCCAGCAGTACCCAGGGGAAGGCCTACGAGCAGTACTTC. This translates into CASSTQGKAYEQYF.

The genes are TRBV12-3 or TRBV12-4 and TRBJ2-1, with a possible D match to TRBD1 (6 bases). Trimming cost V 6 bases and J 4 bases, with 10 bases left between them. The CDR3 is made up of 13 amino acids. The CDR3 nucleotides read TGTGCCAGCAGCGGACAGACTTACAATGAGCAGTTCTTC. Translation: CASSGQTYNEQFF.

This chain links TRBV10-1 with TRBJ2-1; 9 bases agree with TRBD2. The junction had 13 bases not matched to a gene; V was cut back by 4 bases and J by 9 bases. The CDR3 runs to 16 residues. CDR1 and CDR2 from the germline V gene are WNHNN and SYGVQD (reference sequence). CDR3 sequence: CASSAKLGGGAIEQFF. The DNA of the CDR3 is TGCGCCAGCAGTGCCAAACTAGGCGGGGGGGCCATTGAGCAGTTCTTC.

The chain is built from TRBV7-9 and TRBJ1-5; no clear D. The CDR3 length is 12 residues. V was shortened by 5 bases and J by 7 bases, with 9 bases between the two germline ends. Germline assignment: CDR1 SEHNR and CDR2 FQNEAQ (reference sequence). The CDR3 DNA reads TGTGCCAGCAGCCCGGTGGGGCAGCCCCAGCATTTT. Protein product: CASSPVGQPQHF. The variable domain in full, completed from reference TRBV7-9 and TRBJ1-5, reads DTGVSQNPRHKITKRGQNVTFRCDPISEHNRLYWYRQTLGQGPEFLTYFQNEAQLEKSRLLSDRFSAERPKGSFSTLEIQRTEQGDSAMYLCASSPVGQPQHFGDGTRLSIL.

The chain is built from TRBV2 and TRBJ1-1; D ambiguous. Trimming removed 0 bases at V and 0 bases at J, with 5 bases between. The germline gives CDR1 SNHLY, CDR2 FYNNEI. This CDR3 is 14 amino acids long. In DNA form, the CDR3 reads TGTGCCAGCAGTGAAGCGCAGATGAACACTGAAGCTTTCTTT. Residues: CASSEAQMNTEAFF.

CDR3 protein: CASSLNTIYF. CDR3 DNA: TGTGCCAGCAGTCTGAACACCATATATTTT. This chain uses TRBV2 with TRBJ1-3; no firm D call. V lost 5 bases to trimming and J lost 7 bases, with 3 bases between them. The CDR3 has 10 residues. Germline CDR1 reads SNHLY; CDR2 reads FYNNEI.

This clone was observed once. The gene calls are TRBV27 and TRBJ2-7, with D perhaps matching TRBD2 (5 bases). CDR3 length equals 14 residues. Trimming pared 5 bases from V and 1 base from J, leaving 12 bases between. Germline loops: CDR1 MNHEY, CDR2 SMNVEV (reference sequence). The CDR3 nucleotides read TGTGCCAGCAGTCCCCGTTGGGAGTCCTACGAGCAGTACTTC. It encodes CASSPRWESYEQYF.

The V gene is TRBV29-1, the J gene TRBJ1-2; 9 nucleotides align to TRBD1. Germline CDR1 reads SQVTM; CDR2 reads ANQGSEA. CDR3 length equals 13 residues. The J segment lost 0 bases and the V segment lost 6 bases, leaving 2 bases of the junction unmatched. The DNA for the CDR3 is TGCAGCGTCGGACAGGGGACTAACTATGGCTACACCTTC. It codes for CSVGQGTNYGYTF.

This clone was recorded only once. This chain uses TRBV6-1 with TRBJ2-5; 13 bases fit TRBD2. This CDR3 is built from 16 residues. Germline CDR1 MNHNS, CDR2 SASEGT. After removal of 2 bases from V and 2 bases from J, the junction contained 2 bases not matched to a gene. Here the CDR3 DNA reads TGTGCCAGCAGTGAAATGGGACTAGCGGGACAAGAGACCCAGTACTTC. Its protein product is CASSEMGLAGQETQYF.

CDR3 region: CASRAQGALVSPLHF. The CDR3 nucleotides read TGTGCCAGCAGGGCCCAGGGGGCTTTGGTTTCACCCCTCCACTTT. The chain recombines TRBV6-5 with TRBJ1-6; 8 positions match TRBD1. The V and J ends lost 6 bases and 9 bases, in that order; junction bases with no gene match: 10. The CDR3 is made up of 15 amino acids. Germline V lookup: CDR1 MNHEY, CDR2 SVGAGI.

The CDR3 here is CASSSLEGENEQYF. The CDR3, as DNA: TGCGCCAGCAGCTCACTGGAGGGGGAAAACGAGCAGTACTTC. The chain has TRBV5-1 and TRBJ2-7, with D perhaps matching TRBD1 or TRBD2 (6 bases each). The CDR3 extends over 14 amino acids. The germline V and J ends were trimmed by 3 bases and 5 bases, with 15 bases remaining between them. CDR1 SGHRS and CDR2 YFSETQ come from the germline V gene.

This clone was seen only once. The chain employs TRBV10-3 and TRBJ2-6; TRBD1 might be the D (6 bases). Trimming removed 2 bases at V and 1 base at J, with 9 bases between. The CDR3 loop spans 16 amino acids. From germline, CDR1 is ENHRY and CDR2 SYGVKD. CDR3 loop: CAISEDGTSGANVLTF. The DNA for the CDR3 is TGTGCCATCAGTGAGGATGGGACATCTGGGGCCAACGTCCTGACTTTC.

The V gene is TRBV28, the J gene TRBJ1-5, with D maybe TRBD1 (5 bases). V lost 5 bases to trimming and J lost 0 bases, with 11 bases between them. The CDR3 runs 15 residues. From germline, CDR1 is MDHEN and CDR2 SYDVKM. The CDR3 DNA is TGTGCCAGCAGTCGGGACGGATATAGCAATCAGCCCCAGCATTTT. Translating gives CASSRDGYSNQPQHF.

This clone was seen a single time. This chain uses TRBV21-1 with TRBJ1-5; TRBD1, the table's D call, lacks a check against the DNA. TRBV21-1 is a pseudogene. The CDR3 is 17 residues long. The CDR3 is CASSKETGRGSHQPQHF. Written as DNA, the CDR3 is TGTGCCAGCAGCAAAGAGACAGGGAGAGGTTCGCATCAGCCCCAGCATTTT.

CDR3 DNA: TGTGCCAGCAGCCTAGAGAGCAATCAGCCCCAGCATTTT. Protein: CASSLESNQPQHF. The V gene is TRBV7-2, the J gene TRBJ1-5; D unresolved. V was shortened by 5 bases and J by 1 base, with 6 bases between the two germline ends. Germline CDR1 reads SGHTA; CDR2 reads FQGNSA. The CDR3 loop spans 13 amino acids.

V is TRBV7-3 and J is TRBJ1-2, with D uncertain. Germline V gene sequence: CDR1 SGHTA, CDR2 FQGTGA. V shed 5 bases and J shed 2 bases, with 12 bases lying between them. CDR3 size: 14 residues. CDR3 amino acids: CASSTGRENYGYTF. CDR3 DNA: TGTGCCAGCAGCACCGGACGGGAAAACTATGGCTACACCTTC.

The chain joins TRBV4-1 to TRBJ1-5; no clear D. CDR1 is MGHRA, CDR2 YSYEKL, per germline. The length of the CDR3 is 14 residues. Trimming pared 0 bases from V and 7 bases from J, leaving 10 bases between. The DNA of the CDR3 is TGCGCCAGCAGCCAAGAGCAGTCGTTACAGCCCCAGCATTTT. This sequence encodes CASSQEQSLQPQHF.

The chain joins TRBV25-1 to TRBJ1-3, with D unresolved. Germline-derived CDR1 and CDR2 are MGHDK and SYGVNS. The V end was cut by 7 bases, the J end by 4 bases, with 14 bases between. The CDR3 contains 14 residues. CDR3 region: CASTEGTVGNTIYF. CDR3 in DNA: TGTGCCAGCACCGAAGGAACAGTAGGAAACACCATATATTTT.

V and J are TRBV5-1 and TRBJ1-1; possible D gene TRBD1, 6 bases. The CDR3 sequence is 14 residues long. V was cut by 0 bases and J by 1 base, with 7 bases left in between. The germline V gene encodes CDR1 SGHRS and CDR2 YFSETQ. The CDR3 sequence: CASSLGQENTEAFF. CDR3 DNA sequence: TGCGCCAGCAGCTTGGGACAGGAGAACACTGAAGCTTTCTTT.

The rearrangement links TRBV7-9 to TRBJ1-2; D remains unclear. The CDR3 spans 15 residues. V lost 0 bases, J lost 5 bases, and 13 bases lay in between. Per germline, CDR1 SEHNR and CDR2 FQNEAQ (reference sequence). The CDR3 spells CASSLAGLLGYGYTF. Here the CDR3 DNA reads TGTGCCAGCAGCTTAGCCGGGTTATTGGGGTATGGCTACACCTTC.

V gene TRBV5-1 combines with J gene TRBJ2-7, with 10 bases that match TRBD1. Per the germline V gene, CDR1 is SGHRS and CDR2 is YFSETQ. After removal of 1 base from V and 2 bases from J, the junction contained 3 bases not matched to a gene. CDR3 length equals 15 residues. CDR3 in amino acids: CASSLLGQGTYEQYF. CDR3 in DNA: TGCGCCAGCAGCTTGTTGGGACAGGGGACCTACGAGCAGTACTTC.

The gene calls are TRBV27 and TRBJ1-3, with D possibly being TRBD1 (5 bases). This CDR3 contains 15 residues. The germline gives CDR1 MNHEY, CDR2 SMNVEV (reference sequence). Trimming cost V 4 bases and J 9 bases, with 19 bases left between them. CDR3 sequence: CASSSAGGDGSTIYF. The CDR3 nucleotides read TGTGCCAGCAGTTCCGCGGGGGGAGATGGTAGCACCATATATTTT.

CDR3 sequence (DNA): TGCGCCAGCAGCCCGGACAGGGGGCATATCATTCAGTACTTC. It yields the protein CASSPDRGHIIQYF. This chain connects TRBV5-1 to TRBJ2-4; 11 nucleotides agree with TRBD1. Per germline, CDR1 SGHRS and CDR2 YFSETQ. Losses at the gene ends were 4 bases for V and 9 bases for J; bases not matched to a gene: 6. The CDR3 is made up of 14 amino acids.

J is TRBJ2-1 and V is TRBV7-9; 9 positions agree with TRBD2. There are 16 residues in the CDR3. The germline gives CDR1 SEHNR, CDR2 FQNEAQ (reference sequence). The V and J ends lost 5 bases and 4 bases, in that order; junction bases with no gene match: 9. Written as DNA, the CDR3 is TGTGCCAGCAGCCAGTGGGCGGGAGGGGGTTACAATGAGCAGTTCTTC. This gives the protein CASSQWAGGGYNEQFF. The variable domain in full, completed from reference TRBV7-9 and TRBJ2-1, reads DTGVSQNPRHKITKRGQNVTFRCDPISEHNRLYWYRQTLGQGPEFLTYFQNEAQLEKSRLLSDRFSAERPKGSFSTLEIQRTEQGDSAMYLCASSQWAGGGYNEQFFGPGTRLTVL.

The chain has TRBV7-3 and TRBJ1-2, with TRBD1 matching over 9 bases. Germline V gives CDR1 SGHTA, CDR2 FQGTGA. The J segment lost 4 bases and the V segment lost 0 bases, leaving 9 bases of the junction unmatched. The CDR3 consists of 17 residues. The CDR3 spells CASSLTEERDRAYGYTF. For the CDR3, the DNA is TGTGCCAGCAGCTTAACAGAGGAGAGGGACAGGGCCTATGGCTACACCTTC.

The chain uses TRBV4-1 and TRBJ2-1, with 16 bases lining up with TRBD2. CDR3 size: 16 residues. Trimming took 3 bases from V and 7 from J; bases not matched to a gene: 3. Germline V gene sequence: CDR1 MGHRA, CDR2 YSYEKL. CDR3 in amino acids: CASSQGLAGGINEQFF. The CDR3 region has the DNA TGCGCCAGCAGCCAGGGACTAGCGGGAGGGATAAATGAGCAGTTCTTC.

Only one count was recorded for this clone. The chain has TRBV4-1 and TRBJ1-3; TRBD1 is a possible D gene (6 bases). V was trimmed by 6 bases and J by 2 bases, leaving 14 bases between them. This CDR3 has 15 amino acids. The germline V gene encodes CDR1 MGHRA and CDR2 YSYEKL. The CDR3 DNA follows: TGCGCCAGCAGAAGTCTACAGGGAGCTGGAAACACCATATATTTT. This encodes CASRSLQGAGNTIYF.